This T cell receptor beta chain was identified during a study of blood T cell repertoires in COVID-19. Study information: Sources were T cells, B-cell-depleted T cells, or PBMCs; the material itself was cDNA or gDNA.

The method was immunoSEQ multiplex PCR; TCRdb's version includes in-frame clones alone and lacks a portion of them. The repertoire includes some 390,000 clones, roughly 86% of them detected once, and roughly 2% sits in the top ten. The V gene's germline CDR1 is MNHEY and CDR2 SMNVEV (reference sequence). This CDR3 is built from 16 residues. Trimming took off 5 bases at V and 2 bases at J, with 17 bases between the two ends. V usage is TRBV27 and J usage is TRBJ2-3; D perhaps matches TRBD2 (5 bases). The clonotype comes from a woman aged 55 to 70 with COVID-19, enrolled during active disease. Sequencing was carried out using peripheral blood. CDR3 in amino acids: CASSAARALATDTQYF. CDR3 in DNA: TGTGCCAGCAGTGCTGCCCGGGCTCTAGCCACAGATACGCAGTATTTT.